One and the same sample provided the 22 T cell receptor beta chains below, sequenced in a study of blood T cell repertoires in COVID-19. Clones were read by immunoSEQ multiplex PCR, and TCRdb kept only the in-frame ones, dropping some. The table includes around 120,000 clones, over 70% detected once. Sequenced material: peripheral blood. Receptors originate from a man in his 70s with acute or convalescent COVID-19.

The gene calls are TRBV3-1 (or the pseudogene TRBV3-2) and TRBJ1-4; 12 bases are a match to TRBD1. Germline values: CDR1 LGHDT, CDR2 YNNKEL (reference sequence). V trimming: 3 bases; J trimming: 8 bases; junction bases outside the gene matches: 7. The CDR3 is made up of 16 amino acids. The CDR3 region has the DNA TGTGCCAGCAGCCAGACATGGGGACAGGGGGCGGAAAAACTGTTTTTT. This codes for CASSQTWGQGAEKLFF.

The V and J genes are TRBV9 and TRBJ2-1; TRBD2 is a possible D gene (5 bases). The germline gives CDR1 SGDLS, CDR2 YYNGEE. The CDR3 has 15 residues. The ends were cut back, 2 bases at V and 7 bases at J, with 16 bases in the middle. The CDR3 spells CASSVGRPTWNEQFF. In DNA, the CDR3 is TGTGCCAGCAGCGTTGGGAGACCAACTTGGAATGAGCAGTTCTTC.

The CDR3, as DNA: TGTGCCAGCAGCCTGGATAACAGGGGGGTGGCAACTGAAGCTTTCTTT. Its translation: CASSLDNRGVATEAFF. The gene calls are TRBV3-1 (or the pseudogene TRBV3-2) and TRBJ1-1; 8 bases agree with TRBD1. With 4 bases clipped from V and 5 bases from J, the junction kept 12 bases outside the gene matches. The length of the CDR3 is 16 residues. From germline, CDR1 is LGHDT and CDR2 YNNKEL (reference sequence).

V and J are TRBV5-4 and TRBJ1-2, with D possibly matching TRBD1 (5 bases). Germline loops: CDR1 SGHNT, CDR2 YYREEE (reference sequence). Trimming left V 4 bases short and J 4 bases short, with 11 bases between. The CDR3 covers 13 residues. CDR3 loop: CASSVDSLYGYTF. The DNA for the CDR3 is TGTGCCAGCAGCGTAGACAGTCTCTATGGCTACACCTTC.

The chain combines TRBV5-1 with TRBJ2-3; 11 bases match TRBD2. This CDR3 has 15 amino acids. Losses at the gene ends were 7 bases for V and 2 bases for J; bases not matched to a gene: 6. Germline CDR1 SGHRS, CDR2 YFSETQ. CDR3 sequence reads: CASLLAGGITDTQYF. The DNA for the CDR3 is TGCGCCAGCCTCTTAGCGGGGGGGATCACAGATACGCAGTATTTT.

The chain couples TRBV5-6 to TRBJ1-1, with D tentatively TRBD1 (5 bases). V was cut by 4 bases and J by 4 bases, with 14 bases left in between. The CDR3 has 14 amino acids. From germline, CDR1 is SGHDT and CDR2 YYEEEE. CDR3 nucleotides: TGTGCCAGCAGCGCACTTCCAGGGCGCACTGAAGCTTTCTTT. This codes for CASSALPGRTEAFF.

The chain's CDR3 is CATSDLDSSVGELFF. CDR3 bases: TGTGCCACCAGTGATTTGGACAGTTCTGTGGGGGAGCTGTTTTTT. The gene calls are TRBV24-1 and TRBJ2-2, with a weak D call TRBD1 (5 bases). The CDR3 spans 15 residues. Germline V CDR1 and CDR2: KGHDR, SFDVKD. With 0 bases removed from V and 8 bases from J, the gap between germline ends came to 12 bases.

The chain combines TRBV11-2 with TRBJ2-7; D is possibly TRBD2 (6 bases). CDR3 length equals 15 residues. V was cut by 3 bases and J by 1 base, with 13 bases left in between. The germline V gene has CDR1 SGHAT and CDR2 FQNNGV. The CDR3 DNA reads TGTGCCAGCAGCTTGGGGGACTGGAAATCCTACGAGCAGTACTTC. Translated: CASSLGDWKSYEQYF.

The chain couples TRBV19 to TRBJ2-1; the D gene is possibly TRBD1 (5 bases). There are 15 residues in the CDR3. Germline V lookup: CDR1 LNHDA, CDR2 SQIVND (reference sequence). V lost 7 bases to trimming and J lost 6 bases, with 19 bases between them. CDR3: CASIGLAGRRNEQFF. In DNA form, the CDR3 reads TGTGCCAGTATAGGTTTGGCAGGGCGGCGCAATGAGCAGTTCTTC.

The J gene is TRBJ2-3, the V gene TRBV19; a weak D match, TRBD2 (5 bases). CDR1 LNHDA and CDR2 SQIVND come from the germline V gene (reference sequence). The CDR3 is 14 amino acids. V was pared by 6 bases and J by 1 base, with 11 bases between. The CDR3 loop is CASSQKLGTDTQYF. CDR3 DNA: TGTGCCAGTAGCCAAAAACTAGGCACAGATACGCAGTATTTT.

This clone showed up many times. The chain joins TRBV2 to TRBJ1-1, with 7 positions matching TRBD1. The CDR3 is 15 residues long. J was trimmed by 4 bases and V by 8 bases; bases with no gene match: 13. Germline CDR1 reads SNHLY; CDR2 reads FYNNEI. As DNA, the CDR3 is TGTGCCAGCGGAACAGGGGCCGGTAGCGGCACTGAAGCTTTCTTT. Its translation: CASGTGAGSGTEAFF.

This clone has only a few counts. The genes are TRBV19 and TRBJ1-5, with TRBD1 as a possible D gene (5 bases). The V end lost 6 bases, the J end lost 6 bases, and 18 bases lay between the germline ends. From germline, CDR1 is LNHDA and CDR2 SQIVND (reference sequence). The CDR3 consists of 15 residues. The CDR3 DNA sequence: TGTGCCAGTAGATATGGGGCAGGGTTCACTCAGCCCCAGCATTTT. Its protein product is CASRYGAGFTQPQHF. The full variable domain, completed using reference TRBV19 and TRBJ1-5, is DGGITQSPKYLFRKEGQNVTLSCEQNLNHDAMYWYRQDPGQGLRLIYYSQIVNDFQKGDIAEGYSVSREKKESFPLTVTSAQKNPTAFYLCASRYGAGFTQPQHFGDGTRLSIL.

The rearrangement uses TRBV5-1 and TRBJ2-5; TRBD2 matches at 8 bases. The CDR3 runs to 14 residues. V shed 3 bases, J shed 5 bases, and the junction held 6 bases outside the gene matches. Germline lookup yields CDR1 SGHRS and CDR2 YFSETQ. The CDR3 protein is CASSWTTSVETQYF. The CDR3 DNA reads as TGCGCCAGCAGCTGGACGACTAGCGTCGAGACCCAGTACTTC.

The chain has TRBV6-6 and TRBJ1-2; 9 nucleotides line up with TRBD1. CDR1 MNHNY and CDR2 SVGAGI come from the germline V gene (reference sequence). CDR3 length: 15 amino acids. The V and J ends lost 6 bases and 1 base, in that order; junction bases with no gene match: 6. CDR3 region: CASRTGTGINYGYTF. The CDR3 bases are TGTGCCAGCAGGACCGGGACAGGGATTAACTATGGCTACACCTTC.

CDR3 DNA sequence: TGTGCCAGCAGCTTACAGGGTAGCACTGAAGCTTTCTTT. This gives the protein CASSLQGSTEAFF. The J gene is TRBJ1-1, the V gene TRBV7-2; possibly TRBD1 for D (5 bases). The V and J ends lost 2 bases and 4 bases respectively, with 8 bases between them. CDR3 size: 13 residues. Germline V CDR1 and CDR2: SGHTA, FQGNSA.

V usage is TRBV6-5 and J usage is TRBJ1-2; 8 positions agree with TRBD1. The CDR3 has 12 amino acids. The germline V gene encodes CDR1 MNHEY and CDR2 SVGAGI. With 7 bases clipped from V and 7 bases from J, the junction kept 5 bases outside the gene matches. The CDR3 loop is CASMQGASGYTF. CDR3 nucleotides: TGTGCCAGCATGCAGGGGGCTAGTGGCTACACCTTC.

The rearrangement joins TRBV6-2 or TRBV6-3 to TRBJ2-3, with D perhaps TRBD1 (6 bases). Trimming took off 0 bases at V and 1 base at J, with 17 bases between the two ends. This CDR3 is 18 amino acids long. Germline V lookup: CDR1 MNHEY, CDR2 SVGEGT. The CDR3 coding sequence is TGTGCCAGCAGTTACTCGAAGGGTTCGGCAGGGGGCACAGATACGCAGTATTTT. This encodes CASSYSKGSAGGTDTQYF.

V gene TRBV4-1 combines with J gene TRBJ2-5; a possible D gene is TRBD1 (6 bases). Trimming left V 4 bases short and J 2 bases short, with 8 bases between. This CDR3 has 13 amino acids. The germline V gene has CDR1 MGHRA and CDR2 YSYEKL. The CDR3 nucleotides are TGCGCCAGCAGCCGGGGGCCTCAAGAGACCCAGTACTTC. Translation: CASSRGPQETQYF.

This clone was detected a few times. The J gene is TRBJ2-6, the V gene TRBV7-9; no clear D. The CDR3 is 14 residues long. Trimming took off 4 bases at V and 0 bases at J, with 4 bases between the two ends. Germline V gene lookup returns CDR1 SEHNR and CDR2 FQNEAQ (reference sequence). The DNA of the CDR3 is TGTGCCAGCAGCTCTAACTCTGGGGCCAACGTCCTGACTTTC. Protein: CASSSNSGANVLTF.

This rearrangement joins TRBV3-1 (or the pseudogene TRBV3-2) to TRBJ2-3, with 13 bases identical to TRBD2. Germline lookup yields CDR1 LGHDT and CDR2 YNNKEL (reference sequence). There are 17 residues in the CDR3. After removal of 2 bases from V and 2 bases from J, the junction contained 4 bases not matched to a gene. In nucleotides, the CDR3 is TGTGCCAGCAGCCAATTGACTAGCGGGGGGTCCACAGATACGCAGTATTTT. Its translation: CASSQLTSGGSTDTQYF.

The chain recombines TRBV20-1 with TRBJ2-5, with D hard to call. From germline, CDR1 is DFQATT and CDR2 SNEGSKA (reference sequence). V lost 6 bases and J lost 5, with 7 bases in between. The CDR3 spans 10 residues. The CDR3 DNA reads TGCAGTGCCCCCTCCGAGACCCAGTACTTC. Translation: CSAPSETQYF.

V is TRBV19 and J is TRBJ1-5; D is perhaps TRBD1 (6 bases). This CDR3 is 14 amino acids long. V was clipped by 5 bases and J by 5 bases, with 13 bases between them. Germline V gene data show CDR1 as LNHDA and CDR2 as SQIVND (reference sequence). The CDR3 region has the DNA TGTGCCAGTAGTGCGGACAGCGTTTATCAGCCCCAGCATTTT. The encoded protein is CASSADSVYQPQHF.